This TCR beta chain was captured in a study of cytomegalovirus exposure and HLA in healthy donors. Broader study findings: The study carried out a later analysis of TCR beta sequences. It associated under 20,000 of them with specific HLA alleles at a false discovery rate of 0.05.

Both 60 Vbeta primers and 13 Jbeta primers went into the PCR. Original handling: In a later analysis, 60 million to 90 million unique TCR beta chains included roughly 11 million shared by two or more donors. Sequencing used immunoSEQ multiplex PCR; TCRdb keeps in-frame clones, though not all of them. That table supplies the V and J calls and clone size; D and trimming were determined from the DNA. The sample records fewer than 200,000 clones, around 83% being singletons. V was clipped by 3 bases and J by 6 bases; unmatched bases: 2. This CDR3 region has 14 residues. Germline assignment: CDR1 MNHEY and CDR2 SVGAGI. The table lists this clone with a count of one. Its target is not known.

The rearrangement links TRBV6-5 to TRBJ2-2, with TRBD1 matching 9 bases. This clonotype was sampled from a girl aged 2 to 9 in good health and CMV-seropositive. The sequenced sample consisted of PBMCs. This CDR3 is CASSYNRGPGELFF. The CDR3 DNA sequence: TGTGCCAGCAGTTATAACAGGGGGCCCGGGGAGCTGTTTTTT.